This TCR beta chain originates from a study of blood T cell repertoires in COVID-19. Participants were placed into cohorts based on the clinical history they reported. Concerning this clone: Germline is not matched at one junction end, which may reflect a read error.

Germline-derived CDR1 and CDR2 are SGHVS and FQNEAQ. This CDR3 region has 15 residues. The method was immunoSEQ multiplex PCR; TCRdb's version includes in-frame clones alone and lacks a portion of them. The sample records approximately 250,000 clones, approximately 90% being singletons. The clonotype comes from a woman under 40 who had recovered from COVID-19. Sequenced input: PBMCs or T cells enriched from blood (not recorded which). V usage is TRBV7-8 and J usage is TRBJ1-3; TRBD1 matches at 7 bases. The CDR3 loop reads CASSLEGAFGNTIYF. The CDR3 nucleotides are TGTGCCAGCAGTTTAGAGGGGGCTTTTGGAAACACCATATATTTT.